The TCR beta chain under discussion was sequenced for a study of T cell responses to AZD1222 COVID-19 vaccine. Turning to the study itself: Second-dose groups at about 4 or about 12 weeks were pooled. General study results and limits: Seropositivity was recorded at baseline in only a handful of AZD1222 recipients.

V gave up 10 bases and J gave up 10 bases; unmatched junction bases: 10. CDR1 MNHEY and CDR2 SVGAGI come from the germline V gene. This CDR3 region has 12 residues. For this clone: The antigen remains undetermined.

The protocol was immunoSEQ multiplex PCR, while the TCRdb copy is restricted to in-frame clones and leaves out a portion. The profile covers about 99,000 clones, with more than 85% appearing a single time and 4.5% to 5% taken by the ten largest. The rearrangement uses TRBV6-5 and TRBJ2-1, with 7 bases that match TRBD2. This clonotype was sampled from an adult in good health. The source was peripheral blood, collected on day 0 of AZD1222 vaccination. Here the CDR3 DNA reads TGTGCCACGGGGCGGGAGAAGGGAGAGCAGTTCTTC. This gives the protein CATGREKGEQFF.